Sequencing of this TCR beta chain was carried out in a study of blood T cell repertoires in COVID-19. Across the study: There were acute and convalescent COVID-19 samples, and they came from the United States, Italy and Spain.

Between the trimmed V and J ends, which lost 5 bases and 0 bases, there was a span of 11 bases. Germline CDR1 reads MNHEY; CDR2 reads SVGAGI. The CDR3 is 15 residues long. In the authors' methods: Reference gene primers were amplified, and this amplification served to estimate nucleated cell counts. The assay was immunoSEQ multiplex PCR, and TCRdb's table has in-frame clones only and misses some. That table supplies the V and J calls and clone size; D and trimming were determined from the DNA. Altogether roughly 45,000 clones are present, 85% to 90% being singletons, with the ten largest covering around 3%.

This chain uses TRBV6-5 with TRBJ2-1; a possible D gene is TRBD1 (5 bases). This TCR derives from a woman aged 80 or over with COVID-19, enrolled during active disease. The sample taken for sequencing was peripheral blood. Here the CDR3 DNA reads TGTGCCAGCAGTACGACAGTCCGCTCCTACAATGAGCAGTTCTTC. Its protein product is CASSTTVRSYNEQFF.